The 9 T cell receptor beta chains below all came from one sample that was sequenced in a study of tumor and adjacent non-tumor tissue in lung cancer. The library came from three nested PCR rounds adapted from ARM-PCR protocols. Using its own MiXCR run on the multiplex PCR reads, TCRdb lists one record per CDR3 protein. The table has tens of thousands of distinct CDR3 sequences, 55% to 70% seen once; the top ten hold around 21%. RNA was extracted from bulk tissue without any cell sorting. Sample: lung tumor tissue. The receptors were sampled from a man between 50 and 59 years old with non-small cell lung cancer.

This clonotype was detected a few times. A clone one base away is much larger, so this may be a read error. The chain is built from TRBV30 and TRBJ2-1, with TRBD2 matching 9 bases. Unmatched junction bases numbered 4, after V lost 1 base and J lost 6 bases. Germline CDR1 GTSNPN, CDR2 SVGIG (reference sequence). CDR3 size: 14 residues. CDR3 bases: TGTGCCTGGAGTGGGACTAGCGTGGGCAATGAGCAGTTCTTC. It yields the protein CAWSGTSVGNEQFF.

To note about this clonotype: One junction end disagrees with the germline gene, perhaps due to a read error. V is TRBV23-1 and J is TRBJ2-6, with 8 bases matching TRBD1. TRBV23-1 is annotated as an ORF whose role is uncertain. The CDR3 has 20 amino acids. CDR3 protein: CASSQSVRGQASSGANVLTF. The CDR3 coding sequence is TGCGCCAGTAGTCAATCGGTGAGGGGACAGGCCTCCTCTGGGGCCAACGTCCTGACTTTC.

The CDR3 loop reads CASSPRDRLGEKLFF. Written as DNA, the CDR3 is TGTGCCAGCAGCCCACGGGACAGGCTGGGGGAAAAACTGTTTTTT. V usage is TRBV7-8 and J usage is TRBJ1-4, with 8 bases matching TRBD1. CDR1 is SGHVS and CDR2 is FQNEAQ in the germline V gene. The V segment lost 5 bases and the J segment 8 bases; nucleotides outside the gene matches: 10. The CDR3 sequence is 15 residues long.

With regard to this clonotype: A much larger clone differs by one base, so this may be a read error. CDR3: CASSDPAQGAWEQFF. CDR3 sequence (DNA): TGCGCCAGCAGTGATCCGGCACAGGGGGCTTGGGAGCAGTTCTTC. The V gene is TRBV10-1, the J gene TRBJ2-1, with 9 bases aligning to TRBD1. The ends lost 3 bases at V and 10 bases at J; junction bases unmatched: 10. CDR1 is WNHNN, CDR2 SYGVQD, per germline (reference sequence). The CDR3 loop spans 15 amino acids.

As regards this clonotype: At one boundary the junction diverges from the germline segment, which might be a read error. The CDR3, as DNA: TGCGCCAGCAGCTTACACCAGAGGGCTGCTGGGGCCAACATCCTGACTTTC. Its translation is CASSLHQRAAGANILTF. V usage is TRBV5-1 and J usage is TRBJ2-6, with D tentatively TRBD1 or TRBD2 (5 bases each). CDR1 and CDR2 from the germline V gene are SGHRS and YFSETQ. CDR3 length: 17 residues.

This clonotype has a single count. A much larger clone differs from this one at a single base, so this may be a read error. The V gene is TRBV24-1, the J gene TRBJ2-3; 9 nucleotides align to TRBD2. Per the germline V gene, CDR1 is KGHDR and CDR2 is SFDVKD. This CDR3 is built from 15 residues. The CDR3 nucleotides read TGTGCCATCAGTGTACTAGCGGGCCGCACAGATACGCAGTATTTT. Its translation is CAISVLAGRTDTQYF.

This clonotype occurred many times. V is TRBV11-2 and J is TRBJ2-1, with 10 nucleotides matching TRBD2. CDR3 length: 15 amino acids. Per the germline V gene, CDR1 is SGHAT and CDR2 is FQNNGV. J gave up 4 bases and V 0 bases, and 0 bases lay outside the gene matches. CDR3 sequence: CASSLELAGYNEQFF. In DNA form, the CDR3 reads TGTGCCAGCAGCTTAGAACTAGCGGGATACAATGAGCAGTTCTTC.

The chain's CDR3 is CASRNSARHSYEQYF. As DNA, the CDR3 is TGTGCCAGCAGAAATAGCGCGAGGCACTCCTACGAGCAGTACTTC. The V gene is TRBV6-5, the J gene TRBJ2-7, with D maybe TRBD2 (5 bases). Germline V gene sequence: CDR1 MNHEY, CDR2 SVGAGI. The CDR3 covers 15 residues. Trimming pared 6 bases from V and 0 bases from J, leaving 15 bases between.

This clonotype has ten or more counts. This chain uses TRBV5-1 with TRBJ1-2, with D unresolved. Trimming pared 0 bases from V and 5 bases from J, leaving 8 bases between. The CDR3 sequence is 13 residues long. CDR1 is SGHRS, CDR2 YFSETQ, per germline. In DNA, the CDR3 is TGCGCCAGCAGCTTGGAGACGGATTATGGCTACACCTTC. Its protein is CASSLETDYGYTF.